This TCR beta chain was identified during a study of T cell repertoires in cytomegalovirus infection. Study-wide background: Matching HLA type, along with CMV infection, was indicated by public TCR beta signatures. Whole-study results and caveats: There were HLA-C-restricted CMV-specific TCR beta clonotypes dominating the ex vivo response.

TCRdb independently ran MiXCR on the reads; one entry per CDR3 protein. The sample gives fewer than 900,000 distinct CDR3 sequences, almost 30% of which show up once; less than 15% is in the top ten. Remarks on this clonotype: Its antigen is unknown.

The germline CDR1 and CDR2 sequences are DFQATT and SNEGSKA (reference sequence). This CDR3 has 15 amino acids. V was shortened by 0 bases and J by 0 bases, with 8 bases between the two germline ends. The rearrangement uses TRBV20-1 and TRBJ1-4; D is undetermined. The source of this sequence is a human donor in good health (CMV status not recorded). Some clones in this sample may be carry-over from other donors' samples. The source material was cultured CD8+ T cells from PBMCs, sampled from culture after CMV antigen stimulation. This chain's CDR3 is CSARDPYATNEKLFF. The DNA of the CDR3 is TGCAGTGCTAGAGATCCTTATGCAACTAATGAAAAACTGTTTTTT.